The present TCR beta chain was sequenced within a study of post-analysis software for immune sequencing data (dated by TCRdb to 2013 to 2016). Regarding the complete study: Disease courses on record covered relapsing-remitting, secondary progressive and progressive-relapsing multiple sclerosis, though some patients had no subtype annotation. The multiple sclerosis patient repertoires were compared with about a dozen previously published healthy control repertoires from donors aged about 6 to 26 years. A subset of samples was prepared in parallel using single-end sample barcoding, then pooled and co-amplified after Illumina adapter ligation. The research as a whole found: Normalized Chao1 diversity was significantly lower in multiple sclerosis patients than controls, suggesting substantial peripheral T-cell clonal expansion. Roughly 5 TRBV segments, including TRBV5-6, TRBV5-1 and TRBV20-1, were significantly more frequent in patients than controls. The control group was slightly older than the multiple sclerosis patient group. Direct clustering with F measure showed strong co-clustering of samples prepared in the same batch, prompting a batch-effect correction.

To demonstrate the VDJtools post-analysis software, TCR beta repertoires were profiled from the peripheral blood of about 13 young patients with multiple sclerosis. The patients with multiple sclerosis were children and adolescents between roughly 6 and 16 years of age. The CDR3, from cysteine to phenylalanine, totals 14 residues. Just the 42-base CDR3 DNA is kept, in frame starting at base 1. V gives up 0 bases and J gives up 6 bases, and the segment between their germline ends measures 9 bases. The germline V gene (reference sequence) provides CDR1 WNHNN and CDR2 SYGVQD. The library was obtained by PCR. For sequencing, an Illumina HiSeq 2500 was employed. To reduce PCR and sequencing biases, unique molecular identifiers were built into the TCR beta cDNA libraries. Some 500,000 cDNA molecules were obtained for every 1 to 10 million input T cells, so each molecule roughly corresponded to one T cell. The patient libraries were prepared and sequenced with the same protocol used for the earlier healthy control dataset. Samples belonging to the same batch were prepared together, multiplexed and sequenced on a shared HiSeq lane. The paper's data handling went like this. MIGEC was used to process the raw barcoded reads, and molecular identifier groups with only a single read were discarded before consensus assembly and CDR3 extraction. Clonotype tables were post-analysed with VDJtools, normalizing diversity by down-sampling all datasets to the smallest sample size. To correct batch-related cross-sample contamination, repertoire overlap clustering matched CDR3 amino acid sequences but not nucleotide sequences. TCRdb handled the public reads itself, with Q25 trimming in fastp and clone calling in MiXCR, and kept productive beta chains. Every entry covers one CDR3 protein and lists the most common genes and DNA from its rows. The V and J calls were not made by the authors but by TCRdb's processing. The sample table records roughly 700,000 distinct CDR3 sequences; 25% to 30% of these occur just once. The ten top clones hold more than 0.55% of the sample.

The table lists this clonotype with a few counts. It has no known antigen specificity. Per-base quality was not reported, and no clone a single base away is much larger than it. The sequence links TRBV10-1 to TRBJ2-1; the D gene assignment is ambiguous. Sequencing was done on a sample of blood. The sequence derives from a girl aged 5-17 years with multiple sclerosis. DNA sequence: TGCGCCAGCAGTGAGTCGGGCCCGCTCAATGAGCAGTTCTTC. Its protein product is CASSESGPLNEQFF.